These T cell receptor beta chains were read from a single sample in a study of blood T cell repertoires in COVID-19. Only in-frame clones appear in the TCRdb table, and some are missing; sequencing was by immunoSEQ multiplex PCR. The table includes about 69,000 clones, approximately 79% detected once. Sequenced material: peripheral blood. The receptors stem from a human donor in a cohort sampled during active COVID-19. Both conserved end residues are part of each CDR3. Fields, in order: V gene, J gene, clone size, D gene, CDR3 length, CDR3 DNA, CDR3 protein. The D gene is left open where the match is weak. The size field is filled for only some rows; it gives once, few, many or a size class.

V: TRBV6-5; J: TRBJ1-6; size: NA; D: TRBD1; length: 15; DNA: TGTGCCAGCAGCACGGACAGGGGGGCATCTCCACCCCTCCACTTT; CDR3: CASSTDRGASPPLHF
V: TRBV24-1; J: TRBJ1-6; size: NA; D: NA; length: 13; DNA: TGTGCCACCAGAGAAGACAGTAATTCACCCCTCCACTTT; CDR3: CATREDSNSPLHF
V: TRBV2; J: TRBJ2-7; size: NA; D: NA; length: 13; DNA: TGTGCCAGCAGTGAAGTGGGAGGCGACGAGCAGTACTTC; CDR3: CASSEVGGDEQYF
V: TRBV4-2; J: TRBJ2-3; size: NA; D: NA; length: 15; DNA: TGTGCCAGCAGCCAAGACCCGGGGAGCACAGATACGCAGTATTTT; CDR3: CASSQDPGSTDTQYF
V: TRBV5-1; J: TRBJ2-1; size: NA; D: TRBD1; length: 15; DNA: TGCGCCAGCAGCTTGGCGGGACAGCCCTACAATGAGCAGTTCTTC; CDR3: CASSLAGQPYNEQFF
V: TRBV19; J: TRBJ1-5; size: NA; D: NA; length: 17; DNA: TGTGCCAGTAGTATAACTCCCGGACAGCGCGGCAATCAGCCCCAGCATTTT; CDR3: CASSITPGQRGNQPQHF
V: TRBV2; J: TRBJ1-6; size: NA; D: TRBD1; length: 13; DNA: TGTGCCAGCCTGGGACAGTCGTATTCACCCCTCCACTTT; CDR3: CASLGQSYSPLHF
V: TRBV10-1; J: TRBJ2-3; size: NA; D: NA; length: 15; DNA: TGCGCCAGCAGTGAGTCGACAGGTATGACAGATACGCAGTATTTT; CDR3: CASSESTGMTDTQYF
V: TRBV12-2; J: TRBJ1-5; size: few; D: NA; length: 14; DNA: TGTGCAAGTCGCTCGAACTGCCGTGATCAGCCCCAGCATTTT; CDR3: CASRSNCRDQPQHF
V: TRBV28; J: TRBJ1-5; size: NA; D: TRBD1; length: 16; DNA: TGTGCCAGCAGTTCGACAGGGGGCTTCTGGGAACAGCCCCAGCATTTT; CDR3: CASSSTGGFWEQPQHF
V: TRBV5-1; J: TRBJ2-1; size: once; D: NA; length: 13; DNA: TGCGCCAGCAGCTGGGGACTTAACAATGAGCAGTTCTTC; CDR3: CASSWGLNNEQFF
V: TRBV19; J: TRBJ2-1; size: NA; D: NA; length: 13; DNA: TGTGCCAGTAGTCGCCCGGGCTACAATGAGCAGTTCTTC; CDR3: CASSRPGYNEQFF
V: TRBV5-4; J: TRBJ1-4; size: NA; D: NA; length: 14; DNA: TGTGCCAGCAGCCTAGACCCCACTAATGAAAAACTGTTTTTT; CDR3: CASSLDPTNEKLFF
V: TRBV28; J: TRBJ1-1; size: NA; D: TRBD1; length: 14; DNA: TGTGCCAGCAGTATTTACAGGGGAGACACTGAAGCTTTCTTT; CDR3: CASSIYRGDTEAFF
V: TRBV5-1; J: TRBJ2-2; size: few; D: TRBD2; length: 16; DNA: TGCGCCAGCAGCTTACTAGCGGGGGGCCGCACCGGGGAGCTGTTTTTT; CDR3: CASSLLAGGRTGELFF
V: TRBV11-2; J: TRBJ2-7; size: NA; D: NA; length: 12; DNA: TGTGCCAGCAGCTTAGGGGCCGACGAGCAGTACTTC; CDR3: CASSLGADEQYF
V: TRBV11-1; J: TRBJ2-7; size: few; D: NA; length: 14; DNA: TGTGCCAGCAGCCCCGCGGGAAATCTGCGCGAGCAGTACTTC; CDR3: CASSPAGNLREQYF
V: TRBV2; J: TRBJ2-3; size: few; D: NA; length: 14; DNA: TGTGCCAGCAGTGATACTAGCAGGGAAGATACGCAGTATTTT; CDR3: CASSDTSREDTQYF